Listed below are T cell receptor beta chains from one sample, sequenced in a study of blood T cell repertoires in COVID-19. Here immunoSEQ multiplex PCR was the method, and the copy in TCRdb shows in-frame clones only, minus some. This table holds about 310,000 clones, around 86% found once. The sequenced material came from peripheral blood. The receptors shown here come from a man between 70 and 80 years old with acute or convalescent COVID-19. The CDR3 runs from the conserved cysteine through the conserved F or W. The order of the fields is D gene, J gene, V gene, clone size, CDR3 DNA, CDR3 protein. D genes are given only for firm matches. Expanded clones are given a class, and other clones once, few, many or no size at all.

>.|TRBJ1-3|TRBV5-1|once
TGCGCCAGCAGCCTTGACGGGATCTCTGGAAACACCATATATTTT
CASSLDGISGNTIYF
>TRBD2|TRBJ2-7|TRBV5-1|.
TGCGCCAGCAGCTTGGGGGAGGGGCCCTACGAGCAGTACTTC
CASSLGEGPYEQYF
>.|TRBJ1-3|TRBV9|.
TGTGCCAGCAGCGTTCAGGTGGATAGCTCTGGAAACACCATATATTTT
CASSVQVDSSGNTIYF
>.|TRBJ1-1|TRBV5-1|.
TGCGCCAGCAGCCAACAGGGTAACACTGAAGCTTTCTTT
CASSQQGNTEAFF
>.|TRBJ2-2|TRBV4-2|.
TGTGCCAGCAGCCAAGCACAGCCCGCGAACACCGGGGAGCTGTTTTTT
CASSQAQPANTGELFF
>.|TRBJ1-1|TRBV7-2|.
TGTGCCAGCAGCTTCAGTAGTACGGGGAACACTGAAGCTTTCTTT
CASSFSSTGNTEAFF
>.|TRBJ2-1|TRBV11-2|.
TGTGCCAGCAGCTTAGAGACTAAGGGGGTGTATGAGCAGTTCTTC
CASSLETKGVYEQFF
>.|TRBJ2-7|TRBV4-2|.
TGTGCCAGCAGCCAAGATCTTACGCGCGAGCAGTACTTC
CASSQDLTREQYF
>.|TRBJ1-6|TRBV28|once
TGTGCCAGCACCGACCCCGGGGGAGGACCCCTCCACTTT
CASTDPGGGPLHF
>.|TRBJ2-2|TRBV6-5|.
TGTGCTTCCGGGACAAAGAACACCGGGGAGCTGTTTTTT
CASGTKNTGELFF